These T cell receptor beta chains were read from a single sample in a study of blood T cells in healthy people across ages. TCRdb reanalysed the 5' RACE reads using MiXCR and keeps one entry per CDR3 protein. The data show about a million distinct CDR3 sequences, around two fifths seen once. Sequenced input: blood. The receptor source for this set is a man younger than 35 in good health. The CDR3 runs from the conserved cysteine through the conserved F or W. D genes are given only for firm matches. Where a row states a size, it is once, few, many or the class of an expanded clone; other rows omit it.

D | J | V | size | DNA | CDR3
TRBD1 | TRBJ1-2 | TRBV7-2 | NA | TGTGCCAGCAGCCTAAGGGTTAGGACAGGGCCGTTAGCTAACTATGGCTACACCTTC | CASSLRVRTGPLANYGYTF
NA | TRBJ1-1 | TRBV18 | NA | TGTGCCAGCTCACCACCGGGGCACAGGGCGAACACTGAAGCTTTCTTT | CASSPPGHRANTEAFF
NA | TRBJ2-3 | TRBV20-1 | many | TGCAGTGCATCCGCCGGGACGACAGGCACAGATACGCAGTATTTT | CSASAGTTGTDTQYF
NA | TRBJ2-2 | TRBV20-1 | NA | TGCAGTGCTAGGGAGAACACCGGGGAGCTGTTTTTT | CSARENTGELFF
TRBD1 | TRBJ1-1 | TRBV18 | NA | TGTGCCAGCTCACCAGAGGGGACAGGGACCACTGAAGCTTTCTTT | CASSPEGTGTTEAFF
TRBD1 | TRBJ2-1 | TRBV5-6 | NA | TGTGCCAGCAGCTTAGACAGGGGCCGTCCCAATGAGCAGTTCTTC | CASSLDRGRPNEQFF
NA | TRBJ1-4 | TRBV4-1 | NA | TGCGCCAGCGGCGCACCTATCCCGGGCGAAAAACTGTTTTTT | CASGAPIPGEKLFF
NA | TRBJ2-7 | TRBV11-2 | NA | TGTGCCAGCAGCTTCGCGGGTGGGGATGAGCAGTACTTC | CASSFAGGDEQYF
NA | TRBJ2-5 | TRBV3-1 | NA | TGTGCCAGCAGCCCGGACCGAGACGTCCAAGAGACCCAGTACTTC | CASSPDRDVQETQYF
NA | TRBJ2-1 | TRBV18 | NA | TGTGCCAGCTCACAGGGGGTCTTTTCCTACAATGAGCAGTTCTTC | CASSQGVFSYNEQFF
NA | TRBJ2-2 | TRBV11-2 | NA | TGTGCCAGCAGCTTAGTGTTCGGCTTAGGCGGGGACAAGAACACCGGGGAGCTGTTTTTT | CASSLVFGLGGDKNTGELFF
NA | TRBJ1-1 | TRBV7-2 | few | TGTGCCAGCAGCTTACCGCCAGGGCCTGAAGCTTTCTTT | CASSLPPGPEAFF
NA | TRBJ2-1 | TRBV12-3/TRBV12-4 | once | TGTGCCAGCAGTTTAACATGGGGGCAAAGTGGAGGCAATGAGCAGTTCTTC | CASSLTWGQSGGNEQFF
NA | TRBJ1-1 | TRBV27 | NA | TGTGCCAGCAGTTTGCGACGGCTGAACACTGAAGCTTTCTTT | CASSLRRLNTEAFF
NA | TRBJ1-1 | TRBV7-8 | NA | TGTGCCAGCAGCTCTGGGGGGGTGGAAGCTTTCTTT | CASSSGGVEAFF
TRBD2 | TRBJ2-5 | TRBV2 | NA | TGTGCCAGCGCATGGGATGGACTAGCATCTGAGCAGTACTTC | CASAWDGLASEQYF
NA | TRBJ1-1 | TRBV4-3 | NA | TGCGCCAGCGGTGACGAGGGCAGCACTGAAGCTTTCTTT | CASGDEGSTEAFF
NA | TRBJ1-1 | TRBV9 | NA | TGTGCCAGCAGCCCCGAGGGGTGGGAAATGAACACTGAAGCTTTCTTT | CASSPEGWEMNTEAFF
NA | TRBJ1-1 | TRBV20-1 | NA | TGCAGTGCGGGTACTGGTGTTCCAAAAGCTTTCTTT | CSAGTGVPKAFF
NA | TRBJ2-4 | TRBV21-1 | NA | TGTGCCAGCAGCAAGGGGGGAGGCAAAAACATTCAGTACTTC | CASSKGGGKNIQYF
NA | TRBJ1-5 | TRBV12-3/TRBV12-4 | NA | TGTGCCAGCAGGTCAGGGGTCCCAAGCAATCAGCCCCAGCATTTT | CASRSGVPSNQPQHF
NA | TRBJ1-2 | TRBV12-3/TRBV12-4 | many | TGTGCCAGCAGCTCCGGGCCTTATGGCTACACCTTC | CASSSGPYGYTF
NA | TRBJ1-1 | TRBV27 | NA | TGTGCCAGCAGTTTAAATCCCTTCGGGGTTAACACTGAAGCTTTCTTT | CASSLNPFGVNTEAFF
TRBD1 | TRBJ1-1 | TRBV7-2 | few | TGTGCCAGCAGCTTGGACAGGGGGCAGGCTTTCTTT | CASSLDRGQAFF
NA | TRBJ1-5 | TRBV5-1 | NA | TGCGCCAGCGCAGGGACTCAGCCCCAGCATTTT | CASAGTQPQHF
TRBD1 | TRBJ1-2 | TRBV6-1 | NA | TGTGCCAGCACTCGGACAGGGAGGATGGATGGCTACACCTTC | CASTRTGRMDGYTF
NA | TRBJ2-1 | TRBV10-3 | NA | TGTGCCATCAGTGAAGGGGACTACAATGAGCAGTTCTTC | CAISEGDYNEQFF
NA | TRBJ1-2 | TRBV11-2 | NA | TGTTCCAGCAGCGTCAGTGCTGGCTACACCTTC | CSSSVSAGYTF
TRBD2 | TRBJ2-7 | TRBV19 | few | TGTGCCAGTAGTAGTGAACTAGCGGGGGGTGAGAGCTCCTACAATGAGCAGTACTTC | CASSSELAGGESSYNEQYF
TRBD1 | TRBJ2-1 | TRBV20-1 | many | TGCAGTGCTAGAATCCGGGACAGGGTTTACAATGAGCAGTTCTTC | CSARIRDRVYNEQFF
NA | TRBJ1-4 | TRBV15 | few | TGTGCCACCAGCAGAGAAAGGGTTCAGGAAAAACTGTTTTTT | CATSRERVQEKLFF